Listed below are T cell receptor beta chains from one sample, sequenced in a study of blood T cell repertoires in COVID-19. Assay used: immunoSEQ multiplex PCR; TCRdb lists only in-frame clones, some missing. Among some 100,000 clones, 65% to 90% were seen once, and the ten largest hold 2% to 3%. Material: PBMCs or T cells enriched from blood (not recorded which). The source is a woman between 50 and 59 years old who had recovered from COVID-19. CDR3s include the opening cysteine and the closing phenylalanine or tryptophan. D genes are given only for firm matches. Size tells how often a clone was seen (once, few, many) or the class of an expanded clone, and some rows leave it out.

>TRBD1|TRBJ1-4|TRBV7-9|.
CASSSTGGQDEKLFF
TGTGCCAGCAGCTCAACAGGGGGCCAGGATGAAAAACTGTTTTTT
>.|TRBJ1-2|TRBV5-4|.
CASSLVGTLGYTF
TGTGCCAGCAGCTTGGTCGGGACATTAGGCTACACCTTC
>TRBD1|TRBJ1-1|TRBV28|.
CASTPTGSYLEAFF
TGTGCCAGCACCCCGACAGGGAGTTATTTAGAAGCTTTCTTT
>.|TRBJ1-1|TRBV29-1|.
CSVESAMNTEAFF
TGCAGCGTTGAAAGCGCTATGAACACTGAAGCTTTCTTT
>.|TRBJ1-5|TRBV24-1|few
CATSEAGEQPQHF
TGTGCCACCAGTGAGGCAGGGGAGCAGCCCCAGCATTTT
>TRBD1|TRBJ2-3|TRBV6-5|.
CASSYVDRDTQYF
TGTGCCAGCAGTTACGTGGACAGGGATACGCAGTATTTT
>.|TRBJ1-1|TRBV30|few
CAWSRVDTEAFF
TGTGCCTGGAGCAGGGTGGACACTGAAGCTTTCTTT
>.|TRBJ2-2|TRBV10-2|.
CASRASSNTGELFF
TGCGCCAGCAGGGCTAGCAGTAACACCGGGGAGCTGTTTTTT
>TRBD2|TRBJ2-1|TRBV24-1|.
CATSDSRTSGDEQFF
TGTGCCACCAGTGATTCAAGGACTAGCGGGGATGAGCAGTTCTTC
>TRBD1|TRBJ2-7|TRBV5-4|.
CASSLGGTGSEQYF
TGTGCCAGCAGCTTGGGGGGGACAGGTTCCGAGCAGTACTTC
>.|TRBJ2-1|TRBV5-1|.
CASSQGPSYNEQFF
TGCGCCAGCAGCCAGGGGCCTTCCTACAATGAGCAGTTCTTC
>.|TRBJ2-1|TRBV6-5|.
CASSYSSQGNEQFF
TGTGCCAGCAGTTACTCTTCCCAGGGCAATGAGCAGTTCTTC
>.|TRBJ2-7|TRBV28|.
CASRSTGRSYEQYF
TGTGCCAGCAGGTCCACAGGGCGCTCCTACGAGCAGTACTTC
>.|TRBJ1-1|TRBV28|once
CASGSGGRGAEAFF
TGTGCCAGCGGATCCGGCGGCAGGGGCGCAGAAGCTTTCTTT
>.|TRBJ1-1|TRBV6-5|.
CASGRTLNTEAFF
TGTGCCAGCGGGAGGACATTGAACACTGAAGCTTTCTTT
>.|TRBJ2-2|TRBV6-5|.
CASSYRGSGTGELFF
TGTGCCAGCAGTTACCGGGGTTCAGGCACCGGGGAGCTGTTTTTT
>TRBD2|TRBJ2-7|TRBV10-3|once
CAISVGGSQREQYF
TGTGCCATCAGTGTGGGCGGGAGCCAGAGAGAGCAGTACTTC
>TRBD1|TRBJ2-7|TRBV5-1|few
CASSSPGQYYEQYF
TGCGCCAGCAGCTCACCGGGACAGTACTACGAGCAGTACTTC
>.|TRBJ2-7|TRBV29-1|once
CSVDQGSYEQYF
TGCAGCGTTGATCAGGGATCCTACGAGCAGTACTTC
>.|TRBJ2-2|TRBV19|.
CASSMGLGRYNTGELFF
TGTGCCAGTAGTATGGGCCTCGGCAGGTATAACACCGGGGAGCTGTTTTTT
>.|TRBJ1-3|TRBV4-1|.
CASSQVGQGSSGNTIYF
TGCGCCAGCAGCCAAGTGGGGCAGGGAAGCTCTGGAAACACCATATATTTT
>.|TRBJ2-3|TRBV7-3|.
CASSPLIPSGVHTQYF
TGTGCCAGCAGCCCCTTAATCCCCTCCGGGGTTCATACGCAGTATTTT
>.|TRBJ2-1|TRBV7-9|.
CASSPDLRWSSYNEQFF
TGTGCCAGCAGCCCCGATTTGAGATGGAGCTCCTACAATGAGCAGTTCTTC
>.|TRBJ2-3|TRBV5-1|.
CASSLGPTDTQYF
TGCGCCAGCAGCTTGGGGCCCACGGATACGCAGTATTTT
>TRBD1|TRBJ1-4|TRBV7-9|.
CASSPPTLGQGNEKLFF
TGTGCCAGCAGCCCACCCACCCTGGGACAGGGGAACGAAAAACTGTTTTTT
>TRBD1|TRBJ2-7|TRBV7-8|.
CASSLARSDRAYYEQYF
TGTGCCAGCAGCTTAGCACGTTCGGACAGGGCCTACTACGAGCAGTACTTC
>TRBD1|TRBJ1-2|TRBV5-1|.
CASSLEQGLDGYTF
TGCGCCAGCAGCTTGGAACAGGGGCTCGATGGCTACACCTTC
>.|TRBJ1-5|TRBV20-1|once
CSASTEYSNQPQHF
TGCAGTGCTAGTACGGAGTATAGCAATCAGCCCCAGCATTTT
>TRBD2|TRBJ2-1|TRBV28|once
CASIQRTSYNEQFF
TGTGCCAGCATTCAAAGGACTAGTTATAATGAGCAGTTCTTC
>TRBD1|TRBJ1-2|TRBV5-1|.
CASRSSGTGDFYGYTF
TGCGCCAGCAGATCCTCCGGGACAGGAGATTTCTATGGCTACACCTTC
>TRBD1|TRBJ1-2|TRBV7-2|few
CASSFWTGDYGYTF
TGTGCCAGCAGCTTTTGGACAGGGGACTATGGCTACACCTTC
>TRBD1|TRBJ1-1|TRBV19|few
CASSWGWGQMNTEAFF
TGTGCCAGTAGTTGGGGGTGGGGACAGATGAACACTGAAGCTTTCTTT
>TRBD1|TRBJ1-2|TRBV2|.
CASRAPRGPLGGYTF
TGTGCCAGCAGAGCCCCCAGGGGGCCGCTTGGTGGCTACACCTTC
>.|TRBJ2-1|TRBV30|.
CAWFRGNEQFF
TGTGCCTGGTTCCGAGGGAATGAGCAGTTCTTC
>TRBD1|TRBJ1-1|TRBV19|.
CASSSSETGSMNTEAFF
TGTGCCAGTAGTTCCTCCGAGACAGGGAGTATGAACACTGAAGCTTTCTTT
>TRBD1|TRBJ2-5|TRBV7-3|.
CASSATGGPQETQYF
TGTGCCAGCAGCGCGACAGGGGGACCCCAAGAGACCCAGTACTTC
>.|TRBJ2-1|TRBV7-2|few
CASSLGEKYNEQFF
TGTGCCAGCAGCTTAGGAGAGAAGTACAATGAGCAGTTCTTC
>.|TRBJ2-7|TRBV10-3|few
CAISESDATGSYEQYF
TGTGCCATCAGTGAGTCGGACGCGACAGGATCCTACGAGCAGTACTTC
>TRBD1|TRBJ2-2|TRBV5-4|.
CASSTTRGWTGELFF
TGTGCCAGCAGCACGACCAGGGGGTGGACCGGGGAGCTGTTTTTT
>TRBD2|TRBJ2-2|TRBV10-1|.
CASSSNGAGANTGELFF
TGCGCCAGCAGTTCTAACGGCGCGGGGGCGAACACCGGGGAGCTGTTTTTT
>TRBD2|TRBJ2-1|TRBV2|.
CASSASSGNSNEQFF
TGTGCCAGCAGTGCGAGTAGCGGGAACTCCAATGAGCAGTTCTTC
>.|TRBJ1-1|TRBV19|.
CASRVTLNTEAFF
TGTGCCAGTAGGGTAACACTGAACACTGAAGCTTTCTTT
>TRBD2|TRBJ2-5|TRBV19|.
CASGGGSGTQYF
TGTGCCAGCGGCGGGGGTTCGGGGACCCAGTACTTC
>TRBD1|TRBJ1-3|TRBV3-1/TRBV3-2|.
CASSQGTGGPNTIYF
TGTGCCAGCAGCCAAGGGACAGGGGGTCCAAACACCATATATTTT
>.|TRBJ1-4|TRBV18|.
CASSPTRAGEKLFF
TGTGCCAGCTCACCAACAAGGGCGGGCGAAAAACTGTTTTTT
>.|TRBJ1-2|TRBV11-1|.
CASSPAGAHGYTF
TGTGCCAGCAGCCCTGCAGGGGCGCATGGCTACACCTTC
>TRBD2|TRBJ2-1|TRBV5-4|once
CASRSGLAGGPGEQFF
TGTGCCAGCAGATCCGGACTAGCGGGGGGGCCGGGTGAGCAGTTCTTC
>.|TRBJ2-1|TRBV3-1/TRBV3-2|.
CASSQLDPAEQFF
TGTGCCAGCAGCCAACTAGACCCGGCGGAGCAGTTCTTC
>.|TRBJ1-1|TRBV11-2|.
CASSLGPGPYTEAFF
TGTGCCAGCAGCTTAGGACCGGGTCCTTACACTGAAGCTTTCTTT
>.|TRBJ1-5|TRBV5-1|.
CASSLGSPHRVDQPQHF
TGCGCCAGCAGCTTGGGGTCCCCTCACAGGGTTGATCAGCCCCAGCATTTT
>TRBD1|TRBJ1-2|TRBV24-1|.
CATSETGLRGYTF
TGTGCCACCAGTGAGACAGGGTTACGTGGCTACACCTTC